The clone carrying this T cell receptor beta chain has just a few counts. Its antigen remains unidentified. This entry belongs to a study of beta chain features in type 1 diabetes. Findings of the study overall: TCRB CDR3s from Type 1 diabetes patients were moderately but significantly shorter in all four CD4+ subsets.

Of the isolated RNA, all was reverse transcribed, and so the sequenced material was expressed TCRB transcripts. The table came from immunoSEQ multiplex PCR; TCRdb's copy has only in-frame clones and leaves some out. The sample lists roughly 330,000 clones; around an eighth were seen once. Germline lookup yields CDR1 MDHEN and CDR2 SYDVKM. The CDR3 length is 15 residues. J gave up 7 bases and V 7 bases, and 8 bases lay outside the gene matches. Each of the CD4+ naive, central memory, regulatory and stem cell-like memory populations was sorted via CD45RO/CCR7/CD25/CD127/CD95/CD27. The specimen was naive CD4+ T cells from blood. V gene TRBV28 combines with J gene TRBJ2-1; 12 positions agree with TRBD2. This sequence was found in a woman aged 18-29 years with type 1 diabetes. The CDR3 DNA follows: TGTGCCAGCACTGCGACTAGCGGGAGAGGAAATGAGCAGTTCTTC. It specifies CASTATSGRGNEQFF.